This T cell receptor (beta chain) was found in a study of cytomegalovirus exposure and HLA in healthy donors. Overall study findings and caveats: The study labeled 150 or so TCR beta chains cytomegalovirus-associated.

With regard to this clone: The antigen is unknown.

With 60 Vbeta and 13 Jbeta primers, the PCR was carried out. Profiled with immunoSEQ multiplex PCR; TCRdb holds only in-frame clones, not every one. This table holds under 250,000 clones, around 79% found once. The material sequenced was PBMCs. The receptor comes from a woman in her thirties in good health and CMV-seropositive.

The CDR3 DNA follows: TGTGCCATCAAGTTAGGCACAGATACGCAGTATTTT. It translates to CAIKLGTDTQYF. V is TRBV10-3 and J is TRBJ2-3, with D unresolved. The CDR3 is 12 amino acids. Germline V gene sequence: CDR1 ENHRY, CDR2 SYGVKD. Trimming took off 7 bases at V and 1 base at J, with 6 bases between the two ends.